This passage covers 10 T cell receptor beta chains from one sample sequenced in a study of vaccination effects on CD4 cells after COVID-19. These TCRs are of unknown antigen specificity. Sequencing was performed with immunoSEQ multiplex PCR; in TCRdb, only in-frame clones are kept and a portion is missing. Among 35,000 to 50,000 clones listed, roughly 70% were seen once. The ViraFEST assay expanded antigen-specific CD4+ T cells with viral peptide pools before sequencing. Investigators separated out CD4+ T cells once around nine days of culture had passed. None of these healthy vaccinees had been infected with SARS-CoV-2 before vaccination. The source was CD4+ T cells from PBMCs cultured with HCoV-OC43 spike peptides, collected before COVID-19 vaccination. The sample's subset: HCoV-OC43 spike overlapping peptide pool stimulation. The receptor set was obtained from a human donor who received a COVID-19 vaccine.

This clone is deemed medium-sized. The chain uses TRBV18 and TRBJ2-4; D ambiguous. The CDR3 is made up of 15 amino acids. Germline loops: CDR1 KGHSH, CDR2 LQKENI. The germline V and J ends were trimmed by 2 bases and 2 bases, with 10 bases remaining between them. The CDR3: CASSPGQATKNIQYF. DNA for the CDR3: TGTGCCAGCTCACCAGGGCAGGCCACCAAAAACATTCAGTACTTC.

J is TRBJ2-1 and V is TRBV19, with 11 nucleotides matching TRBD2. Germline V lookup: CDR1 LNHDA, CDR2 SQIVND (reference sequence). Losses at the gene ends were 5 bases for V and 8 bases for J; bases not matched to a gene: 5. The CDR3 loop spans 14 amino acids. The CDR3 sequence is CASSPRLAGYEQFF. The DNA for the CDR3 is TGTGCCAGTAGTCCTCGACTAGCGGGATATGAGCAGTTCTTC.

The rearrangement joins TRBV9 to TRBJ1-1; D is possibly TRBD1 (5 bases). The CDR3 contains 15 residues. The germline CDR1 and CDR2 sequences are SGDLS and YYNGEE. With 3 bases removed from V and 6 bases from J, the gap between germline ends came to 18 bases. Written as DNA, the CDR3 is TGTGCCAGCAGCGCAGGGACCCTGAGGTCGTCTGAAGCTTTCTTT. Translation: CASSAGTLRSSEAFF.

V and J are TRBV5-1 and TRBJ2-7; TRBD2 matches 14 bases. Germline CDR1 reads SGHRS; CDR2 reads YFSETQ. CDR3 length: 16 amino acids. The ends lost 0 bases at V and 5 bases at J; junction bases unmatched: 4. The CDR3 DNA reads as TGCGCCAGCAGCTTGGAGGGACTAGCGGGAGTAGACGAGCAGTACTTC. Translation: CASSLEGLAGVDEQYF.

This clone has a handful of counts. The V call is TRBV5-4, the J call TRBJ2-3, with 7 bases fitting TRBD2. The germline CDR1 and CDR2 sequences are SGHNT and YYREEE (reference sequence). The CDR3 length is 15 residues. The J segment lost 6 bases and the V segment lost 4 bases, leaving 11 bases of the junction unmatched. CDR3 protein: CASSPAAREWDTQYF. CDR3 nucleotide sequence: TGTGCCAGCAGCCCGGCGGCGCGGGAGTGGGATACGCAGTATTTT.

V usage is TRBV28 and J usage is TRBJ2-2, with D possibly being TRBD1 or TRBD2 (5 bases each). CDR1 MDHEN and CDR2 SYDVKM come from the germline V gene. The V gene lost 1 base and the J gene lost 6 bases, with 9 bases spanning the gap. The CDR3 totals 14 residues. DNA of the CDR3: TGTGCCAGCAGTTTATCCGTGGGGGCCGGGGAGCTGTTTTTT. It codes for CASSLSVGAGELFF.

The chain recombines TRBV28 with TRBJ1-5; a possible D gene is TRBD1 (5 bases). This CDR3 contains 17 residues. Germline loops: CDR1 MDHEN, CDR2 SYDVKM. The germline V and J ends were trimmed by 2 bases and 3 bases, with 17 bases remaining between them. The DNA of the CDR3 is TGTGCCAGCAGTTTAGTGGGGGGACCGACCCTCAATCAGCCCCAGCATTTT. Amino acids: CASSLVGGPTLNQPQHF. The whole variable domain, remainder taken from reference TRBV28 and TRBJ1-5, is DVKVTQSSRYLVKRTGEKVFLECVQDMDHENMFWYRQDPGLGLRLIYFSYDVKMKEKGDIPEGYSVSREKKERFSLILESASTNQTSMYLCASSLVGGPTLNQPQHFGDGTRLSIL.

The chain joins TRBV18 to TRBJ1-1; TRBD1 might be the D (5 bases). Between the trimmed V and J ends, which lost 3 bases and 11 bases, there was a span of 13 bases. The CDR3 length is 12 residues. CDR1 is KGHSH, CDR2 LQKENI, per germline. This CDR3 is CASSPVRGTAFF. CDR3 bases: TGTGCCAGCTCACCTGTTAGGGGAACGGCTTTCTTT. Variable domain in full (rest from reference TRBV18 and TRBJ1-1): NAGVMQNPRHLVRRRGQEARLRCSPMKGHSHVYWYRQLPEEGLKFMVYLQKENIIDESGMPKERFSAEFPKEGPSILRIQQVVRGDSAAYFCASSPVRGTAFFGQGTRLTVV.

This clone was seen a few times. V is TRBV11-2 and J is TRBJ2-1; D not certain. CDR1 is SGHAT, CDR2 FQNNGV, per germline. V lost 1 base and J 0 bases, leaving 7 bases between the germline ends. CDR3 length: 15 residues. The CDR3 DNA is TGTGCCAGCAGCTTAGCGCCAAGCTCCTACAATGAGCAGTTCTTC. This gives the protein CASSLAPSSYNEQFF.

DNA of the CDR3: TGTGCCAGCAGCCTCGAAGGAGGGCCGGATACGCAGTATTTT. This sequence encodes CASSLEGGPDTQYF. This chain links TRBV28 with TRBJ2-3; tentatively, D is TRBD2 (6 bases). The CDR3 extends over 14 amino acids. Trimming cost V 6 bases and J 6 bases, with 16 bases left between them. Per germline, CDR1 MDHEN and CDR2 SYDVKM.